This paragraph reports one T cell receptor (beta chain). The data stem from a study of cytomegalovirus exposure and HLA in healthy donors. PCR used 60 Vbeta primers and 13 Jbeta primers. Profiling relied on immunoSEQ multiplex PCR, and the TCRdb table lists in-frame clones only, not all of them. The sample contains 35,000 to 50,000 clones, about 50% of which appear only once. The V end lost 4 bases, the J end lost 4 bases, and 17 bases lay between the germline ends. Germline V gene sequence: CDR1 SGHDT, CDR2 YYEEEE. This CDR3 spans 16 amino acids. All the people who gave samples were healthy bone marrow donors.

The receptor's source is a human donor in good health. The sample taken for sequencing was PBMCs. The chain has TRBV5-6 and TRBJ2-2; TRBD2 is a possible D gene (5 bases). The CDR3 DNA reads TGTGCCAGCAGCCGGACGGGCGCGAGGGTCACCGGGGAGCTGTTTTTT. It specifies CASSRTGARVTGELFF.